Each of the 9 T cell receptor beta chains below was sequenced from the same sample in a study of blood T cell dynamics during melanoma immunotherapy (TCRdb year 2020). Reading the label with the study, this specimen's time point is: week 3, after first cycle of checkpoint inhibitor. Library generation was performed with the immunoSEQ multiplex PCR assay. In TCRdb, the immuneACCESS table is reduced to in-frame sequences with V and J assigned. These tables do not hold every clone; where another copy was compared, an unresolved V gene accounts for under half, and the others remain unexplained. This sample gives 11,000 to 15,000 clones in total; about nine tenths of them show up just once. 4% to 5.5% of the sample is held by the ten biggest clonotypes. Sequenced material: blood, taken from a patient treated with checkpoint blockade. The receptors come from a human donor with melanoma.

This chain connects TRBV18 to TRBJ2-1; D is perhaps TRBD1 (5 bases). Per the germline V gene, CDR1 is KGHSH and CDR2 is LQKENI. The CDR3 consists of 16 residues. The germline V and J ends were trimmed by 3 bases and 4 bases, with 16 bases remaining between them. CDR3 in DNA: TGTGCCAGCTCACCCCCCGAGGACACCCTATACAATGAGCAGTTCTTC. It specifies CASSPPEDTLYNEQFF.

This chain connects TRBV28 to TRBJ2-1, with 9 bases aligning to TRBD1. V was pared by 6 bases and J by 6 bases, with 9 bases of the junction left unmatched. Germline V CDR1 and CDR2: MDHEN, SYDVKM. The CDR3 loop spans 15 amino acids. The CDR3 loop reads CASSPDRGIFNEQFF. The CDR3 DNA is TGTGCCAGCAGCCCCGACAGGGGGATTTTCAATGAGCAGTTCTTC.

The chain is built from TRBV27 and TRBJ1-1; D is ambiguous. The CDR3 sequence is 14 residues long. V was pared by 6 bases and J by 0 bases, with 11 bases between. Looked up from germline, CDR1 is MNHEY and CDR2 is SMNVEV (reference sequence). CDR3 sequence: CASSPVSVNTEAFF. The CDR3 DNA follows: TGTGCCAGCAGCCCAGTATCGGTGAACACTGAAGCTTTCTTT.

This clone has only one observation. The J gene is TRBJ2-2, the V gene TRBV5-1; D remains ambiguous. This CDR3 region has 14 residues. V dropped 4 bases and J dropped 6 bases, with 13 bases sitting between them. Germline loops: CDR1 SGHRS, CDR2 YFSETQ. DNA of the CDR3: TGCGCCAGCAGCCAGGACGTGGCCGCCGGGGAGCTGTTTTTT. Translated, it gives CASSQDVAAGELFF.

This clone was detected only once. CDR3 protein: CSGWTGVTNEQFF. Written as DNA, the CDR3 is TGCAGCGGATGGACGGGAGTGACCAATGAGCAGTTCTTC. The chain recombines TRBV29-1 with TRBJ2-1; weak D call: TRBD2 (6 bases). The CDR3 is 13 residues long. The ends were cut back, 7 bases at V and 6 bases at J, with 16 bases in the middle. CDR1 and CDR2 (germline): SQVTM, ANQGSEA.

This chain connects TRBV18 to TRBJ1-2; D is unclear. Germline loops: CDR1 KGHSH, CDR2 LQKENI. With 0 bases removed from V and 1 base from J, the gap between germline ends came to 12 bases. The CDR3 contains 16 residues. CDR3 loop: CASSPPQQKSNYGYTF. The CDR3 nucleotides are TGTGCCAGCTCACCACCGCAACAGAAAAGTAACTATGGCTACACCTTC.

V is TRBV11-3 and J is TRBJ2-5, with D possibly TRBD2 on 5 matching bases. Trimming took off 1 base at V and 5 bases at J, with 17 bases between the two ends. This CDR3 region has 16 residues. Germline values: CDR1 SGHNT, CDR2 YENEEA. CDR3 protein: CASSLVGTARGETQYF. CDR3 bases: TGTGCCAGCAGCTTAGTAGGTACAGCCCGAGGGGAGACCCAGTACTTC.

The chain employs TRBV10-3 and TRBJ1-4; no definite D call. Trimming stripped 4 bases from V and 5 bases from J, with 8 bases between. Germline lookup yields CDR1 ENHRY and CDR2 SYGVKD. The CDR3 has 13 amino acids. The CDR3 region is CAISGTENEKLFF. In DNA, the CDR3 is TGTGCCATCAGTGGCACAGAGAATGAAAAACTGTTTTTT.

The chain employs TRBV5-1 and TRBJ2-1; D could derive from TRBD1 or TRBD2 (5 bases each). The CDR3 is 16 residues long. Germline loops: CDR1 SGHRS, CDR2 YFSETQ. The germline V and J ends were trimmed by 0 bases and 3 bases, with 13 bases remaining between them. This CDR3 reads CASSLASLGVYNEQFF. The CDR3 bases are TGCGCCAGCAGCTTGGCCTCGCTGGGGGTCTACAATGAGCAGTTCTTC.